Detailed here is one T cell receptor (beta chain). This sample was included in a study of blood T cell repertoires in COVID-19. Profiled with immunoSEQ multiplex PCR; TCRdb holds only in-frame clones, not every one. Among approximately 250,000 clones listed, nearly 85% were seen once. The sample comprised peripheral blood. This clonotype originated in a human donor in a cohort sampled during active COVID-19.

The CDR3 loop reads CASSTLAGRGYGYTF. The CDR3 nucleotides read TGTGCCAGCAGTACCCTCGCGGGCAGGGGCTATGGCTACACCTTC. The chain has TRBV6-1 and TRBJ1-2, with D possibly being TRBD1 (6 bases). The CDR3 is 15 amino acids. CDR1 and CDR2 (germline): MNHNS, SASEGT. Trimming removed 5 bases from V and 4 bases from J, with 17 bases in between.